The 7 T cell receptor beta chains presented below share a single source sample, sequenced in a study of Graves' ophthalmopathy and Graves' hyperthyroidism. Amplification of TCR beta CDR3 regions used RNA transcripts. The first round was an RT-PCR with HTBI primers, and the second round was a multiplex PCR. Via MiXCR, TCRdb re-called the multiplex PCR reads, giving one row per CDR3 protein. Of about 620,000 distinct CDR3 sequences listed, 22% are singletons. Sequenced sample: peripheral blood. The receptors originated from a woman in her late teens or twenties with stable Graves' hyperthyroidism. Some clones in this sample may be carry-over from other donors' samples.

The chain joins TRBV5-4 to TRBJ2-2; a weak D match, TRBD1 (6 bases). Germline values: CDR1 SGHNT, CDR2 YYREEE (reference sequence). V was clipped by 0 bases and J by 6 bases, with 15 bases between them. This CDR3 comprises 16 residues. The CDR3 region is CASSLVAGAPPGELFF. CDR3 in DNA: TGTGCCAGCAGCTTGGTGGCAGGGGCCCCTCCCGGGGAGCTGTTTTTT.

A remark on this clonotype: A much larger clone differs from this one at a single base, so this may be a read error. This sequence joins TRBV5-6 and TRBJ1-3, with D unresolved. Trimming took off 7 bases at V and 4 bases at J, with 9 bases between the two ends. Germline V gives CDR1 SGHDT, CDR2 YYEEEE. This CDR3 is 12 amino acids long. The CDR3 nucleotides read TGTGCCAGCGGGATAGGGGGAAACACCATATATTTT. Residues: CASGIGGNTIYF.

The J gene is TRBJ2-7, the V gene TRBV20-1; possibly TRBD1 for D (6 bases). Deletions cut 6 bases from V and 5 bases from J, with 17 bases between. This CDR3 has 13 residues. From germline, CDR1 is DFQATT and CDR2 SNEGSKA (reference sequence). Here the CDR3 reads CSAPTGTSDEQYF. The CDR3 nucleotides read TGCAGTGCCCCGACCGGGACATCCGACGAGCAGTACTTC.

This clonotype was observed many times. V gene TRBV27 combines with J gene TRBJ2-7, with D possibly matching TRBD1 (6 bases). Trimming left V 5 bases short and J 7 bases short, with 15 bases between. The V gene's germline CDR1 is MNHEY and CDR2 SMNVEV (reference sequence). This CDR3 contains 13 residues. CDR3 coding DNA: TGTGCCAGCAGTCCTCACGACAGGAGGGAGCAGTACTTC. Its translation: CASSPHDRREQYF.

This clonotype was observed many times. The chain has TRBV5-6 and TRBJ1-1; unclear D gene. V lost 3 bases to trimming and J lost 8 bases, with 14 bases between them. There are 13 residues in the CDR3. Germline CDR1 SGHDT, CDR2 YYEEEE. The chain's CDR3 is CASSYLSGPEAFF. For the CDR3, the DNA is TGTGCCAGCAGCTACTTAAGCGGTCCAGAAGCTTTCTTT. Using reference TRBV5-6 and TRBJ1-1 for the parts outside the CDR3, the full variable domain is DAGVTQSPTHLIKTRGQQVTLRCSPKSGHDTVSWYQQALGQGPQFIFQYYEEEERQRGNFPDRFSGHQFPNYSSELNVNALLLGDSALYLCASSYLSGPEAFFGQGTRLTVV.

This clonotype was recorded at least ten times. V usage is TRBV15 and J usage is TRBJ1-1; 9 nucleotides align to TRBD1. V shed 0 bases, J shed 4 bases, and the junction held 9 bases outside the gene matches. This CDR3 has 17 residues. CDR1 LNHNV and CDR2 YYDKDF come from the germline V gene (reference sequence). CDR3 nucleotides: TGTGCCACCAGCAGAGATCCGACAGGGGGTTCCTCCACTGAAGCTTTCTTT. Its protein product is CATSRDPTGGSSTEAFF. The full variable domain, completed using reference TRBV15 and TRBJ1-1, is DAMVIQNPRYQVTQFGKPVTLSCSQTLNHNVMYWYQQKSSQAPKLLFHYYDKDFNNEADTPDNFQSRRPNTSFCFLDIRSPGLGDTAMYLCATSRDPTGGSSTEAFFGQGTRLTVV.

This clonotype was counted many times. The CDR3 DNA sequence: TGTGCCAGCACTCCCGGCCTAGCGGGGACCCAAGAGACCCAGTACTTC. It yields the protein CASTPGLAGTQETQYF. This chain connects TRBV28 to TRBJ2-5, with 9 bases matching TRBD2. This CDR3 is 16 amino acids long. Losses at the gene ends were 7 bases for V and 1 base for J; bases not matched to a gene: 10. Germline V gene lookup returns CDR1 MDHEN and CDR2 SYDVKM.